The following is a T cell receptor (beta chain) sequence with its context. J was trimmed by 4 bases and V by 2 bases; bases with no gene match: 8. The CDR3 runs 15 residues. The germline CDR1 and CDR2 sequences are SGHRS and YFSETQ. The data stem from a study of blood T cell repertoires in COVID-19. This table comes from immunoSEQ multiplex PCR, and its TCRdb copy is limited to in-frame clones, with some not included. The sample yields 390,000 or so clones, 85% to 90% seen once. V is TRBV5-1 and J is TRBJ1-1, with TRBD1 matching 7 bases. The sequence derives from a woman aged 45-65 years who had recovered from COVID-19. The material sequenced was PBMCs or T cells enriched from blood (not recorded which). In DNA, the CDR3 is TGCGCCAGCAGCTTAGCTGACAGGGTCGGCACTGAAGCTTTCTTT. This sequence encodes CASSLADRVGTEAFF.